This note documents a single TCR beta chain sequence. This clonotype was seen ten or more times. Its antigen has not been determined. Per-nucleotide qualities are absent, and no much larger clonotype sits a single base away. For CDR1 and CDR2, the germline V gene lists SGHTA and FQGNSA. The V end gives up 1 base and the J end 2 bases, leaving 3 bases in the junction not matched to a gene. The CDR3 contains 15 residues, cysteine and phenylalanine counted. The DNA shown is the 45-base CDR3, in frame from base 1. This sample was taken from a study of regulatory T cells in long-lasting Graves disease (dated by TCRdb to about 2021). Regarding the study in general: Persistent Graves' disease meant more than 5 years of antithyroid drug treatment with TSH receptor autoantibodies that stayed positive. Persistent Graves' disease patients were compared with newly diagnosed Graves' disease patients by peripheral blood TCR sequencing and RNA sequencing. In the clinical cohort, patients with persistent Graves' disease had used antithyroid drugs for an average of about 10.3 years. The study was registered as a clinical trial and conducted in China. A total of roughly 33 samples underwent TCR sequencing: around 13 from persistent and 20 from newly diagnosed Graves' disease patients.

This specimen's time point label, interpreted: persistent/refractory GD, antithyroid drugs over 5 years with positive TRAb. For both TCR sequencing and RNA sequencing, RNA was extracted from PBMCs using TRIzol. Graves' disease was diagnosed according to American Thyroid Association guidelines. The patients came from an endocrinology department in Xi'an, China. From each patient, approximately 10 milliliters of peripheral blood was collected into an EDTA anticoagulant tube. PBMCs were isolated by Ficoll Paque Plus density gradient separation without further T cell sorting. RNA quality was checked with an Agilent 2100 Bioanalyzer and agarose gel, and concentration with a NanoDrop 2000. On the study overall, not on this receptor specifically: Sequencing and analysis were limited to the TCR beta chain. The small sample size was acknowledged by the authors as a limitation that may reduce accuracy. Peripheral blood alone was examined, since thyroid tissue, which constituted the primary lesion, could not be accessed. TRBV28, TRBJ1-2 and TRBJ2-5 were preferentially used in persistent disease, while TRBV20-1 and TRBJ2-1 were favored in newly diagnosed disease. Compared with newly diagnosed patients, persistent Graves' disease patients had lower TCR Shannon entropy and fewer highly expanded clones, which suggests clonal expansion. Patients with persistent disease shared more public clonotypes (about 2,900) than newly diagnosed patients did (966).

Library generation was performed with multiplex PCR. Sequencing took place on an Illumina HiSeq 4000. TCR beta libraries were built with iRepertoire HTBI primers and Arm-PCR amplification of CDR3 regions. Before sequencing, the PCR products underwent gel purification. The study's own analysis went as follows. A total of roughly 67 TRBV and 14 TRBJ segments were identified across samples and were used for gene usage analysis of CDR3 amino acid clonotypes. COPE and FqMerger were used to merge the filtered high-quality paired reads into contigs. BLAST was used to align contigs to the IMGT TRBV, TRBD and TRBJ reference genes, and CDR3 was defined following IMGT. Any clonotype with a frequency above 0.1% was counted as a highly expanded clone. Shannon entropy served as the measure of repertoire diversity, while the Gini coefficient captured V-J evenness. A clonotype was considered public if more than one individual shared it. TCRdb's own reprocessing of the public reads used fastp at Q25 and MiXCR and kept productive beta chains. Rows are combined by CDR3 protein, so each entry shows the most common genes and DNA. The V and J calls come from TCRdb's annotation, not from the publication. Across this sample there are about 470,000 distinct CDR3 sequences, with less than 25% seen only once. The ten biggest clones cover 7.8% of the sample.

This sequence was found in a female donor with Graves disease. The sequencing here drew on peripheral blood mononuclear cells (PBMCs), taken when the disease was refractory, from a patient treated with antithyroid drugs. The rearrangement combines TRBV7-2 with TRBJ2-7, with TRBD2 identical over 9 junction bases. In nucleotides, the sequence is TGTGCCAGCAGCTTAGGAGCGGGAGGAGCCTACGAGCAGTACTTC. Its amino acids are CASSLGAGGAYEQYF.